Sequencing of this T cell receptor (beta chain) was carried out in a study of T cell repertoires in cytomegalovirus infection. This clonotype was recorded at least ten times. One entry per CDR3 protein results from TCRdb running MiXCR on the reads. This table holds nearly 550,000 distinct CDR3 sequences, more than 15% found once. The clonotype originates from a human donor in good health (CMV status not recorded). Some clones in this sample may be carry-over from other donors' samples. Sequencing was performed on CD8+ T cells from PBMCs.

The CDR3 DNA follows: TGTGCCAGCAGCTTAGCAGGGGATAGCACAGATACGCAGTATTTT. Its protein is CASSLAGDSTDTQYF. The chain recombines TRBV7-7 with TRBJ2-3; the D gene is possibly TRBD1 (5 bases). CDR1 and CDR2 (germline): SSHAT, FNYEAQ (reference sequence). Trimming removed 0 bases from V and 0 bases from J, with 7 bases in between. The CDR3 consists of 15 residues.